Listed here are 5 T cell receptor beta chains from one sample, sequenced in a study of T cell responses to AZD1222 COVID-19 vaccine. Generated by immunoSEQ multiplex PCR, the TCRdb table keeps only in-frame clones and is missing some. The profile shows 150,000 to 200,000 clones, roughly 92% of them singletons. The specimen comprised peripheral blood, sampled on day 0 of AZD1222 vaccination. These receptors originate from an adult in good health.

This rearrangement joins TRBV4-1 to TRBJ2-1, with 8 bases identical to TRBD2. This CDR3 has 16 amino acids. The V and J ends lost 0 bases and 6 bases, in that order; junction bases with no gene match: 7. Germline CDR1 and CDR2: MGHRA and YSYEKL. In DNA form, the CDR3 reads TGCGCCAGCAGCCAAGAATGGGCGGGAGGCCGCAATGAGCAGTTCTTC. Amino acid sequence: CASSQEWAGGRNEQFF.

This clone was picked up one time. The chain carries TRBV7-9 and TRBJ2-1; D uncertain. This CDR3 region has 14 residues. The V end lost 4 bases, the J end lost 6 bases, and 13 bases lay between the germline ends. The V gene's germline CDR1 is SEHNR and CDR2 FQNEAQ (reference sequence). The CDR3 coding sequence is TGTGCCAGCAGCTCCTCGTCTGTACGCAATGAGCAGTTCTTC. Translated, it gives CASSSSSVRNEQFF.

The CDR3 DNA follows: TGTGCCAGCAGCCAAGATGACCCCCCGAATGGGAAACTGTTTTTT. Translating gives CASSQDDPPNGKLFF. The chain uses TRBV4-2 and TRBJ1-4; D is unclear. V lost 0 bases to trimming and J lost 11 bases, with 16 bases between them. Germline-derived CDR1 and CDR2 are LGHNA and YNFKEQ. This CDR3 comprises 15 residues.

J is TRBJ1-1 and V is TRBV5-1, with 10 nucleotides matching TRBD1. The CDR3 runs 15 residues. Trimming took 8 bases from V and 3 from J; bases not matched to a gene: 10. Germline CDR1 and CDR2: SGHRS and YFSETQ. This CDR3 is CASNTGTGADTEAFF. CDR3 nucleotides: TGCGCCAGTAACACCGGGACAGGGGCGGACACTGAAGCTTTCTTT.

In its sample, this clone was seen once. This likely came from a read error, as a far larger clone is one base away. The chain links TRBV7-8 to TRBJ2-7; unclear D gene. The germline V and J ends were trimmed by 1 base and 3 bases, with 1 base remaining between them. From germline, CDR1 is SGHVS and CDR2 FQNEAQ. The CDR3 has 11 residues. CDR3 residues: CASSLDYEQYF. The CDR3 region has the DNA TGTGCCAGCAGCTTAGACTACGAGCAGTACTTC.